This T cell receptor beta chain was documented in a study of blood T cells in healthy people across ages. Deletions cut 5 bases from V and 1 base from J, with 15 bases between. CDR1 MNHEY and CDR2 SMNVEV come from the germline V gene (reference sequence). The CDR3 runs 15 residues. Then a second PCR, running roughly 7 to 11 cycles, was carried out with a sample-barcoded 5' primer and a J-beta primer mix. TCRdb processed the 5' RACE reads anew with MiXCR; each CDR3 protein has one entry. This table holds 1.5 million to 2 million distinct CDR3 sequences, 49% found once. Findings of the study overall: Roughly linearly, TCR beta diversity per million T cells fell as age increased. Naive T cell percentage strongly correlated with TCR beta diversity. Changes in expanded clonotypes were possibly confounded, as the CMV status of donors was unknown.

Regarding this clonotype: The antigen is unknown.

Extraction yielded at least 6 micrograms of total RNA per sample. This receptor was taken from a middle-aged woman in good health. The gene calls are TRBV27 and TRBJ2-7; D is ambiguous. Sequenced input: blood. The CDR3 DNA is TGTGCCAGCAGTCATACCCACAGACCTTCCTACGAGCAGTACTTC. Amino acid sequence: CASSHTHRPSYEQYF.